The sequence of this T cell receptor (beta chain) was determined in a study of persistence of HIV-infected CD4 T cells. Study-level information: Anti-CD3/anti-CD28 stimulation activated a higher proportion of cells than antigen stimulation, with lower memory fraction. Study-level results: Compared with CD3/CD28-stimulated cells, CMV- and Gag-responding cells showed lower TCRbeta richness. Within sorted populations, more oligoclonal TCRs accompanied more oligoclonal proviruses.

Unmatched junction bases numbered 16, after V lost 0 bases and J lost 1 base. CDR1 and CDR2 from the germline V gene are LNHNV and YYDKDF (reference sequence). This CDR3 has 20 residues. Sequencing used immunoSEQ version 4 in survey mode. Sequenced by immunoSEQ multiplex PCR; TCRdb stores in-frame clones only, minus some. The sample consists of about 45,000 clones, less than 90% of them appearing once. This nonspecific control used anti-CD3/anti-CD28 bead stimulation of CD4+ T cells. CD4+ T cells upregulating both CD40 ligand and CD69 were sorted as responding cells. A note on this clone: What it binds is not known.

The rearrangement links TRBV15 to TRBJ2-5, with TRBD1 identical over 8 bases. This receptor was taken from an adult woman with HIV who was CMV-seropositive. The specimen comprised CD4+ T cells sorted from PBMCs after 18-hour stimulation, sampled from a patient who received antiretroviral therapy. The chain's CDR3 is CATSRDLSPLQGVGQETQYF. CDR3 sequence (DNA): TGTGCCACCAGCAGAGATCTATCCCCCCTACAGGGGGTAGGCCAAGAGACCCAGTACTTC.